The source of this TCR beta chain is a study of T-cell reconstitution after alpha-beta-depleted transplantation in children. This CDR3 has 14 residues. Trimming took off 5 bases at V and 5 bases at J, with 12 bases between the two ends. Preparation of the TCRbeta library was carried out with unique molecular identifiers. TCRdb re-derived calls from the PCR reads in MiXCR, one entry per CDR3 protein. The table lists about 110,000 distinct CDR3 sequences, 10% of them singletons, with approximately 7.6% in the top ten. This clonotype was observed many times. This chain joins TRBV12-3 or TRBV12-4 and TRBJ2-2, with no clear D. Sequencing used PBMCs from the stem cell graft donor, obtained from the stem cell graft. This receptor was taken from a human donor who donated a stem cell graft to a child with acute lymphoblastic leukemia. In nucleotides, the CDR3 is TGTGCCAGCAGTCCTCGGACCGTGACCGGGGAGCTGTTTTTT. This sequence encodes CASSPRTVTGELFF.